Listed below are T cell receptor beta chains from one sample, sequenced in a study of CD8+CD57+ T cells in acquired aplastic anemia. Each CDR3 protein is one row after TCRdb ran MiXCR on the reads. The data show 450,000 to 600,000 distinct CDR3 sequences, with more than 25% seen just once and around 0.82% held by the top ten. Sequenced: sorted CD4+, CD8+, or CD8+CD57+ T cells (not recorded which) from PBMCs. The receptor source for this set is a human donor with aplastic anemia. Each CDR3 is given with its conserved first and last residue. D genes are given only for firm matches. Rows may omit the clone size; those that give it use once, few, many or a size class.

CDR3 DNA	CDR3 protein	J gene	V gene	D gene	clone size
TGCGCCAGCAGCCAAGCAAGGACAGGGTTCGGGGAGCTGTTTTTT	CASSQARTGFGELFF	TRBJ2-2	TRBV4-3	TRBD1	-
TGTGCCAGCAAAGCCTTAAGCAAAGCCTACGAGCAGTACTTC	CASKALSKAYEQYF	TRBJ2-7	TRBV6-1	-	many
TGTGCCAGCAGCGGGAGGGACGGGGAGCTGTTTTTT	CASSGRDGELFF	TRBJ2-2	TRBV25-1	TRBD2	-
TGTGCCAGCACCCGGCAGGGGAATGAGCAGTTCTTC	CASTRQGNEQFF	TRBJ2-1	TRBV6-2/TRBV6-3	-	-
TGTGCCAGCAGCCACCGACAGGGGAATTCCCCATACGAGCAGTACTTC	CASSHRQGNSPYEQYF	TRBJ2-7	TRBV7-8	TRBD1	-
TGTGCCACCAGCAGAGATTCCAGGAGCTACGAGCAGTACTTC	CATSRDSRSYEQYF	TRBJ2-7	TRBV15	-	many
TGTGCCAGTTCTAGGGGTAGCGAAGAGACCCAGTACTTC	CASSRGSEETQYF	TRBJ2-5	TRBV19	-	-
TGTGCCAGTAGCCACAGGGGAGAAGGAACTGAAGCTTTCTTT	CASSHRGEGTEAFF	TRBJ1-1	TRBV19	TRBD1	-
TGTGCCAGCAGCCCCCTGACAGGCTACTCTGGAAACACCATATATTTT	CASSPLTGYSGNTIYF	TRBJ1-3	TRBV9	-	few
TGCAGCGTTGATGTAGCTGTGCTGAAAGAGACCCAGTACTTC	CSVDVAVLKETQYF	TRBJ2-5	TRBV29-1	-	many
TGCAGTGCCAAGGACAGTAGCAATCAGCCCCAGCATTTT	CSAKDSSNQPQHF	TRBJ1-5	TRBV20-1	-	many
TGTGCCAGCAGCGACAGGGAGTTT	CASSDREF	TRBJ2-3	TRBV7-3	TRBD1	few
TGTGCCAACAGCGTAGGTCACAGGTCGGGTGAAAAACTGTTTTTT	CANSVGHRSGEKLFF	TRBJ1-4	TRBV9	-	-
TGCAGTGCTAGACCACGTTCCCAGGAGTCTGAAGCTTTCTTT	CSARPRSQESEAFF	TRBJ1-1	TRBV20-1	-	few
TGTGCCAGCAGAAAAGACCGGGGACAGACCTACGAGCAGTACTTC	CASRKDRGQTYEQYF	TRBJ2-7	TRBV12-3/TRBV12-4	TRBD1	-
TGTGCCAGCAGTCGGGGGAGAGCGGGAGGAAAAGATACGCAGTATTTT	CASSRGRAGGKDTQYF	TRBJ2-3	TRBV3-1	TRBD2	once
TGCGCCAGCAGCGCGGACAGCTTTGGTTCACCCCTCCACTTT	CASSADSFGSPLHF	TRBJ1-6	TRBV5-1	-	many
TGTGCCAGCAGGCCGGGACAGGGAACCTACGAGCAGTACTTC	CASRPGQGTYEQYF	TRBJ2-7	TRBV2	TRBD1	few